A selection of T cell receptor beta chains follows, all from one sample in a study of T cell repertoires in cytomegalovirus infection. TCRdb re-called the reads through MiXCR, storing one row per CDR3 protein. The sample shows fewer than 200,000 distinct CDR3 sequences, approximately 19% of them seen only once. The sequenced sample was PBMCs. The receptors stem from a human donor in good health (CMV status not recorded). Some clones in this sample may be carry-over from other donors' samples. CDR3s leave out the opening cysteine and the closing phenylalanine or tryptophan.

J | V | CDR3
TRBJ1-5 | TRBV7-2 | ASSATTGRQPQH
TRBJ1-5 | TRBV5-1 | ASSLDRGFGQPQH
TRBJ2-7 | TRBV20-1 | SARTRTDSYEQY
TRBJ1-1 | TRBV7-3 | ASSLTGPNTEAF
TRBJ2-5 | TRBV6-2/TRBV6-3 | ASIDGGQGGETQY
TRBJ1-1 | TRBV19 | ASRRGQDDRRAF
TRBJ2-7 | TRBV7-8 | ASSLARREQY
TRBJ1-2 | TRBV6-1 | ASRVRQTSNYGYT
TRBJ2-3 | TRBV7-3 | ASSLVQGLTDTQY
TRBJ1-4 | TRBV29-1 | SVLDRLNEKLF
TRBJ1-1 | TRBV20-1 | SARRRFTEAF
TRBJ1-5 | TRBV2 | ASSEQGVQPQH